Described below is a single T cell receptor beta chain sequence and its context. These data belong to a study of T-cell reconstitution after alpha-beta-depleted transplantation in children. The authors prepared the TCRbeta library with unique molecular identifiers. Using its own MiXCR run on the PCR reads, TCRdb lists one record per CDR3 protein. Of a few hundred thousand distinct CDR3 sequences in the sample, under 13% were seen once. CDR1 SEHNR and CDR2 FQNEAQ come from the germline V gene (reference sequence). The CDR3 runs to 15 residues. The ends lost 4 bases at V and 5 bases at J; junction bases unmatched: 8.

The chain has TRBV7-9 and TRBJ2-5; 9 nucleotides agree with TRBD2. This sample comprised PBMCs from the stem cell graft donor, obtained from the stem cell graft. The sequence derives from a human donor who donated a stem cell graft to a child with acute lymphoblastic leukemia. This CDR3 is CASSSTSGEAETQYF. The CDR3 region has the DNA TGTGCCAGCAGCTCGACTAGCGGTGAGGCGGAGACCCAGTACTTC.